Shown below are 26 T cell receptor beta chains from a single sample sequenced in a study of cytomegalovirus exposure and HLA in healthy donors. The primer mix had 60 Vbeta and 13 Jbeta primers. TCRdb keeps only in-frame clones here, not all; method: immunoSEQ multiplex PCR. The sample has 100,000 to 150,000 clones; approximately 81% are singletons. Sequencing was carried out using PBMCs. The receptors were gathered from a man between 18 and 35 years old in good health and CMV-seronegative.

The chain has TRBV7-2 and TRBJ1-1, with 11 bases identical to TRBD1. After removal of 0 bases from V and 5 bases from J, the junction contained 8 bases not matched to a gene. CDR3 length: 17 amino acids. The germline CDR1 and CDR2 sequences are SGHTA and FQGNSA. CDR3 nucleotides: TGTGCCAGCAGCTTAGCTGGGACAGGGGGGTTACGGACTGAAGCTTTCTTT. Its translation is CASSLAGTGGLRTEAFF. The full variable domain, in which reference TRBV7-2 and TRBJ1-1 provide the parts outside the CDR3, is GAGVSQSPSNKVTEKGKDVELRCDPISGHTALYWYRQSLGQGLEFLIYFQGNSAPDKSGLPSDRFSAERTGGSVSTLTIQRTQQEDSAVYLCASSLAGTGGLRTEAFFGQGTRLTVV.

V is TRBV7-9 and J is TRBJ2-5; D is unclear. Germline lookup yields CDR1 SEHNR and CDR2 FQNEAQ (reference sequence). The CDR3 covers 13 residues. V was clipped by 3 bases and J by 4 bases, with 9 bases between them. The chain's CDR3 is CASSFRVLETQYF. The CDR3 region has the DNA TGTGCCAGCAGCTTCCGGGTATTAGAGACCCAGTACTTC.

This chain connects TRBV4-3 to TRBJ2-7; D perhaps matches TRBD1 (5 bases). The V end was cut by 0 bases, the J end by 4 bases, with 16 bases between. This CDR3 comprises 16 residues. Germline CDR1 and CDR2: LGHNA and YSLEER. The CDR3 is CASSQDNAQGLYEQYF. The CDR3 DNA follows: TGCGCCAGCAGCCAAGATAACGCCCAGGGTTTGTACGAGCAGTACTTC.

The chain recombines TRBV11-2 with TRBJ2-4; D might be TRBD1 (6 bases). V lost 2 bases and J lost 0, with 8 bases in between. Germline values: CDR1 SGHAT, CDR2 FQNNGV. This CDR3 is 15 amino acids long. The CDR3 sequence: CASSLRGTAKNIQYF. CDR3 DNA sequence: TGTGCCAGCAGCTTAAGGGGGACAGCCAAAAACATTCAGTACTTC.

This clone was recorded a few times. The chain uses TRBV4-1 and TRBJ1-1; maybe TRBD1 (5 bases). The V and J ends lost 4 bases and 2 bases respectively, with 20 bases between them. This CDR3 is built from 17 residues. CDR1 and CDR2 from the germline V gene are MGHRA and YSYEKL. The CDR3 here is CASSPRGLKATNTEAFF. CDR3 DNA: TGCGCCAGCAGCCCAAGGGGACTCAAGGCCACCAACACTGAAGCTTTCTTT.

The chain employs TRBV28 and TRBJ1-2, with 8 bases aligning to TRBD1. Germline trimming cut 3 bases from V and 8 bases from J; bases unmatched to any gene: 8. The CDR3 extends over 14 amino acids. Germline V gene data show CDR1 as MDHEN and CDR2 as SYDVKM. CDR3 sequence: CASSLGQATEGYTF. DNA of the CDR3: TGTGCCAGCAGTTTGGGACAGGCGACGGAGGGCTACACCTTC.

This clone appeared a single time. The V call is TRBV18, the J call TRBJ1-1; a possible D gene is TRBD1 (6 bases). Germline loops: CDR1 KGHSH, CDR2 LQKENI. This CDR3 is 17 amino acids long. Trimming pared 2 bases from V and 0 bases from J, leaving 16 bases between. The CDR3 DNA is TGTGCCAGCTCACCATTCGGGGTTTGGGACATGAACACTGAAGCTTTCTTT. This codes for CASSPFGVWDMNTEAFF. The whole variable domain, filled in from reference TRBV18 and TRBJ1-1, reads NAGVMQNPRHLVRRRGQEARLRCSPMKGHSHVYWYRQLPEEGLKFMVYLQKENIIDESGMPKERFSAEFPKEGPSILRIQQVVRGDSAAYFCASSPFGVWDMNTEAFFGQGTRLTVV.

The chain couples TRBV28 to TRBJ2-7; D ambiguous. The V gene lost 9 bases and the J gene lost 5 bases, with 11 bases spanning the gap. The germline V gene has CDR1 MDHEN and CDR2 SYDVKM. The CDR3 covers 11 residues. The CDR3 loop reads CASSGRDEQYF. In nucleotides, the CDR3 is TGTGCCAGTTCGGGTCGCGACGAGCAGTACTTC.

The chain is built from TRBV6-1 and TRBJ2-5; D is unresolved. The germline V gene has CDR1 MNHNS and CDR2 SASEGT. CDR3 size: 12 residues. V was shortened by 8 bases and J by 5 bases, with 12 bases between the two germline ends. CDR3 nucleotide sequence: TGTGCCAGCGGTACCTCTAGGGAGACCCAGTACTTC. Amino acids: CASGTSRETQYF.

This clone came up a few times. The CDR3 DNA is TGTGCCAGCTCACTGCTAAAGAATGAAGCTTTCTTT. This gives the protein CASSLLKNEAFF. J is TRBJ1-1 and V is TRBV18; no reliable D call. The CDR3 sequence is 12 residues long. Deletions cut 4 bases from V and 7 bases from J, with 10 bases between. The germline gives CDR1 KGHSH, CDR2 LQKENI.

The V and J genes are TRBV14 and TRBJ2-4; D perhaps matches TRBD1 (7 bases). V lost 4 bases and J 9 bases, leaving 16 bases between the germline ends. Germline CDR1 SGHDN, CDR2 FVKESK. This CDR3 spans 14 amino acids. The CDR3 bases are TGTGCCAGCAGCCCAGGGGGGAGGTTTGGCATTCAGTACTTC. This translates into CASSPGGRFGIQYF.

Only one count was recorded for this clone. The chain is built from TRBV11-2 and TRBJ1-6, with D unclear. The CDR3 sequence is 14 residues long. Between the trimmed V and J ends, which lost 6 bases and 4 bases, there was a span of 10 bases. Germline assignment: CDR1 SGHAT and CDR2 FQNNGV. The CDR3, as DNA: TGTGCCAGCAGGCTACAGAGTTATAATTCACCCCTCCACTTT. Its protein is CASRLQSYNSPLHF.

This chain connects TRBV9 to TRBJ2-2, with 9 nucleotides matching TRBD2. V dropped 5 bases and J dropped 5; count of bases not matched to a gene: 7. Germline-derived CDR1 and CDR2 are SGDLS and YYNGEE. CDR3 length equals 15 residues. DNA of the CDR3: TGTGCCAGCAGTAAGCCAAGCGGGGGGACCGGGGAGCTGTTTTTT. This sequence encodes CASSKPSGGTGELFF.

The chain employs TRBV4-1 and TRBJ1-2, with D tentatively TRBD1 (5 bases). The CDR3 runs 16 residues. The V end lost 5 bases, the J end lost 7 bases, and 23 bases lay between the germline ends. CDR1 is MGHRA, CDR2 YSYEKL, per germline. The CDR3 sequence: CASSGQGVGIGFGYTF. For the CDR3, the DNA is TGCGCCAGCAGCGGACAAGGGGTAGGGATCGGGTTTGGCTACACCTTC.

This clone was observed a single time. CDR3 DNA: TGTGCCAGCAGCTTGGGGGACTACTACAATGAGCAGTTCTTC. This gives the protein CASSLGDYYNEQFF. The J gene is TRBJ2-1, the V gene TRBV5-6; TRBD2 matches at 7 bases. Germline assignment: CDR1 SGHDT and CDR2 YYEEEE. Unmatched junction bases numbered 0, after V lost 0 bases and J lost 3 bases. The CDR3 contains 14 residues.

The J gene is TRBJ2-1, the V gene TRBV6-6; D ambiguous. Germline V gene sequence: CDR1 MNHNY, CDR2 SVGAGI (reference sequence). The CDR3 has 13 residues. Trimming pared 7 bases from V and 2 bases from J, leaving 9 bases between. The CDR3: CASTSSAYNEQFF. In DNA, the CDR3 is TGTGCCAGCACTTCATCAGCCTACAATGAGCAGTTCTTC.

The rearrangement links TRBV2 to TRBJ1-1; 11 bases match TRBD1. Per the germline V gene, CDR1 is SNHLY and CDR2 is FYNNEI. The length of the CDR3 is 18 residues. The trim removed 2 bases at V and 1 base at J, leaving 9 bases unmatched. The CDR3 here is CASSESGTGGRGNTEAFF. The CDR3 coding sequence is TGTGCCAGCAGTGAAAGTGGGACAGGGGGGAGGGGGAACACTGAAGCTTTCTTT.

This chain uses TRBV7-9 with TRBJ1-6, with no clear D. This CDR3 comprises 14 residues. Per germline, CDR1 SEHNR and CDR2 FQNEAQ (reference sequence). Trimming took 5 bases from V and 13 from J, leaving 18 bases between them. The CDR3 loop is CASSARTEVGPLHF. For the CDR3, the DNA is TGTGCCAGCAGCGCACGGACGGAGGTGGGGCCCCTCCACTTT.

CDR3 nucleotides: TGTGCCTGGAGTGTACCCCCCTTCGTCAGGGCCAATGAGCAGTTCTTC. Translated: CAWSVPPFVRANEQFF. The rearrangement uses TRBV30 and TRBJ2-1; D might be TRBD1 (5 bases). V lost 0 bases, J lost 6 bases, and 18 bases lay in between. Germline CDR1 is GTSNPN and CDR2 is SVGIG (reference sequence). The CDR3 covers 16 residues.

The chain combines TRBV4-2 with TRBJ1-1, with no clear D. Germline lookup yields CDR1 LGHNA and CDR2 YNFKEQ. V was pared by 1 base and J by 1 base, with 10 bases between. The length of the CDR3 is 15 residues. In DNA, the CDR3 is TGTGCCAGCAGCCAAGGAAGCGACCCGAACACTGAAGCTTTCTTT. Its translation is CASSQGSDPNTEAFF.

This clone is a singleton in its sample. The chain uses TRBV4-3 and TRBJ2-7; D perhaps matches TRBD1 (5 bases). The CDR3 contains 15 residues. Germline V CDR1 and CDR2: LGHNA, YSLEER. The germline V and J ends were trimmed by 0 bases and 1 base, with 10 bases remaining between them. The CDR3 DNA reads as TGCGCCAGCAGCCAAGATATCGACAGTTCCTACGAGCAGTACTTC. This encodes CASSQDIDSSYEQYF.

With respect to this clone: The junction shows a germline mismatch at one end, possibly a read error. The chain couples TRBV7-7 to TRBJ2-7; 9 bases line up with TRBD2. The germline V gene has CDR1 SSHAT and CDR2 FNYEAQ (reference sequence). CDR3 length equals 15 residues. CDR3 protein: CASSRGLATTYEQYF. The CDR3 DNA follows: TGTGCTAGCAGCCGCGGACTAGCGACGACCTACGAGCAGTACTTC. The full variable domain, in which reference TRBV7-7 and TRBJ2-7 provide the parts outside the CDR3, is GAGVSQSPRYKVTKRGQDVTLRCDPISSHATLYWYQQALGQGPEFLTYFNYEAQPDKSGLPSDRFSAERPEGSISTLTIQRTEQRDSAMYRCASSRGLATTYEQYFGPGTRLTVT.

This chain links TRBV21-1 with TRBJ2-1; the table names TRBD1, a call not compared with the DNA. TRBV21-1 is a documented pseudogene. The CDR3 covers 16 residues. The chain's CDR3 is CASTISTRGLRAEQFF. The CDR3 DNA follows: TGTGCCAGCACCATAAGCACAAGGGGGCTAAGGGCTGAGCAGTTCTTC.

CDR3 nucleotides: TGTGCCAGCAGTTTCGACATTGCAACTAATGAAAAACTGTTTTTT. Translating it yields CASSFDIATNEKLFF. The V gene is TRBV5-4, the J gene TRBJ1-4, with D unresolved. CDR1 is SGHNT, CDR2 YYREEE, per germline (reference sequence). V lost 5 bases and J lost 0, with 11 bases in between. The CDR3 contains 15 residues.

The CDR3 reads CASRIFGTGDTEAFF. In DNA form, the CDR3 reads TGTGCCAGTAGGATTTTTGGGACAGGGGACACTGAAGCTTTCTTT. The gene calls are TRBV19 and TRBJ1-1; 10 nucleotides align to TRBD1. Germline CDR1 reads LNHDA; CDR2 reads SQIVND (reference sequence). The CDR3 is made up of 15 amino acids. J gave up 3 bases and V 6 bases, and 7 bases lay outside the gene matches. The full variable domain, rest sourced from reference TRBV19 and TRBJ1-1, is DGGITQSPKYLFRKEGQNVTLSCEQNLNHDAMYWYRQDPGQGLRLIYYSQIVNDFQKGDIAEGYSVSREKKESFPLTVTSAQKNPTAFYLCASRIFGTGDTEAFFGQGTRLTVV.

The CDR3 DNA sequence: TGCAGCGTGGGGACAGGCTCCTACGAGCAGTACTTC. Protein: CSVGTGSYEQYF. This sequence joins TRBV29-1 and TRBJ2-7; TRBD1 aligns across 8 bases. Unmatched junction bases numbered 1, after V lost 6 bases and J lost 0 bases. CDR1 and CDR2 (germline): SQVTM, ANQGSEA. The CDR3 loop spans 12 amino acids.